This is a list of T cell receptor beta chains from one sample in a study of T cells in Graves' hyperthyroidism and ophthalmopathy. TCRdb called the multiplex PCR reads again in MiXCR, with one record for every CDR3 protein. The sample carries hundreds of thousands of distinct CDR3 sequences, approximately 25% recorded once. Sequencing was carried out using blood. These receptors all stem from a middle-aged woman with Graves' ophthalmopathy. The CDR3 runs from the conserved cysteine through the conserved F or W. The D gene is left open where the match is weak. Not all rows give a size; the values are once, few, many and, for expanded clones, a class.

cdr3_aa,clone_size,v_call,d_call
CASSLGIPLFYEQYF,-,TRBV7-8,-
CASSWRAGGKDTEAFF,many,TRBV5-1,TRBD1
CASSLRAGLNTGELFF,many,TRBV27,-
CASSATGGGTEAFF,-,TRBV12-3/TRBV12-4,TRBD1
CASRTTGTAYEQYF,many,TRBV5-1,TRBD1
CSARDPGQGPYEQYF,-,TRBV20-1,TRBD1
CASSPTLNEQYF,many,TRBV12-3/TRBV12-4,-
CSVNRGNIQYF,many,TRBV29-1,TRBD1
CASTQDLSNQPQHF,many,TRBV12-3/TRBV12-4,-
CSVEDLHTGTLNYGYTF,many,TRBV29-1,-
CASSPGRDGNTIYF,many,TRBV7-9,-
CASRQGLNTEAFF,few,TRBV12-3/TRBV12-4,-
CASSDEGAKVYGYTF,many,TRBV2,-
CASQFGRGYGYTF,many,TRBV12-3/TRBV12-4,-
CASSLDALFQYF,few,TRBV7-9,-
CSAREDRGQAQPQHF,once,TRBV20-1,TRBD1
CASSLVAGSTGELFF,many,TRBV12-3/TRBV12-4,TRBD2
CASSPGTGNGNTEAFF,many,TRBV2,TRBD1
CASSPIGGSQEAFF,many,TRBV5-1,TRBD1
CSAPTSRGGGNTEAFF,many,TRBV20-1,-
CASSASGAGVATGELFF,many,TRBV5-1,-
CASSYFGTSYEQYF,-,TRBV6-5,-
CAWSGIYGYTF,many,TRBV30,-
CASRSPGQGYQPQHF,many,TRBV12-3/TRBV12-4,TRBD1
CASSDGTGGSYTF,many,TRBV2,TRBD1
CASSRRTGLQETQYF,many,TRBV28,TRBD1
CASSGRLDRGSYEQYF,many,TRBV28,-
CASSQGSPYEQYF,many,TRBV12-3/TRBV12-4,-
CASRGGPYLDEQYF,many,TRBV5-5,-
CASSPAGGVYGYTF,many,TRBV18,TRBD1
CASNREGSYEQYF,-,TRBV9,TRBD2
CASSFPHPNYGYTF,many,TRBV28,-
CASRSPAEGVYEQYF,many,TRBV6-5,-
CASSPTGRTAWEQYF,-,TRBV16,-
CASSERGQAPGELFF,many,TRBV6-1,TRBD1
CAWSVPPRGSAIWAYEQYF,few,TRBV30,-
CASSTTGLSSYEQYF,many,TRBV5-1,-
CASSEFANTGELFF,few,TRBV10-2,-
CASGTGVDTEAFF,many,TRBV6-1,TRBD1
CASSLLERSGDQPDTQYF,once,TRBV11-2,-
CSAGTGSRETQYF,many,TRBV29-1,TRBD1
CASIDTGSGEQYF,many,TRBV7-9,-
CASSWEGNTIYF,once,TRBV28,-
CASSMTGGSDTGELFF,few,TRBV19,TRBD1
CATSDSLNTEAFF,many,TRBV24-1,-
CSATDRDYGYTF,many,TRBV20-1,TRBD1
CASSFLGSRGGYTF,-,TRBV27,-
CSARGLAGDQETQYF,many,TRBV20-1,TRBD2
CASSYLRDRSRNQPQHF,-,TRBV6-2/TRBV6-3,TRBD1
CASRETGGYGYTF,many,TRBV28,TRBD1
CASSVAEISYEQYF,many,TRBV7-9,-
CASSLAYYEQYF,many,TRBV28,-
CASSGNKSYEQYF,many,TRBV7-2,-
CASGSVEQYF,many,TRBV7-3,-
CSVELEGPETQYF,many,TRBV29-1,-
CASSPQGLQETQYF,once,TRBV28,-
CASSFSGGKGELFF,many,TRBV7-2,-
CATSDRLAGETQYF,few,TRBV24-1,TRBD2
CSVTYPDGLSYEQYF,-,TRBV29-1,-
CASSMSSGTYNQPQHF,many,TRBV19,-